This TCR beta chain was recovered during a study of cytomegalovirus exposure and HLA in healthy donors. The PCR was carried out with 60 Vbeta primers and 13 Jbeta primers. The method was immunoSEQ multiplex PCR; TCRdb's version includes in-frame clones alone and lacks a portion of them. The sample records roughly 110,000 clones, roughly 70% being singletons. This receptor was obtained from a man aged 25 to 45 in good health and CMV-seropositive. The sequencing input was PBMCs.

In DNA form, the CDR3 reads TGTGCCAGCAGTGTAGGGACAGGGGACTCCTACGAGCAGTACTTC. Its translation: CASSVGTGDSYEQYF. V and J are TRBV25-1 and TRBJ2-7; 10 positions match TRBD1. This CDR3 spans 15 amino acids. Germline CDR1 MGHDK, CDR2 SYGVNS. Trimming removed 4 bases from V and 0 bases from J; junction bases left unmatched: 3.